This T cell receptor beta chain came from a study of blood T cell repertoires in COVID-19 (dated by TCRdb to the early 2020s). Background on the whole study: Samples from collaborators originated in the United States, Italy and Spain and spanned both the acute and convalescent phases of COVID-19. The prospective study material was composed of cDNA or gDNA derived from T cells, B-cell-depleted T cells, or PBMCs. Deeply sampled blood TCRbeta repertoires from subjects exposed to, actively infected with, or recovered from COVID-19 were included in the dataset. A freely available public database, intended as a resource for researchers studying the immune response to SARS-CoV-2, is where the repertoires were released. Where available, HLA class I and class II types were obtained from metadata supplied by the sample provider rather than from assay-based typing. The sample metadata nearly always contained a de-identified subject ID, COVID-19 status, age in years and sex. Samples were obtained from the ongoing ImmuneRACE study (first 160 participants) and from some 1,300 subjects provided by 6 global collaborators. Overall study results and their limits: The quantity of clinical and demographic metadata differed by source and by participant and was supplied without curation.

TCRbeta CDR3 regions were amplified from genomic DNA using the immunoSEQ Assay, a bias-controlled multiplex PCR. The study's own analysis went as follows. Within the assay, amplification of reference gene primers was used to estimate how many nucleated cells each sample contained. Sequence reads were collapsed and filtered to measure the absolute abundance of every unique TCRbeta CDR3 rearrangement. For each sample, productive Simpson clonality was calculated by taking the square root of Simpson's diversity index across productive rearrangements. TCRdb mirrors the immuneACCESS table, restricted to in-frame sequences. Some clones are absent from its copies; in checked studies, under half trace to an unresolved V gene, and the reason for the others is unknown. The D gene and trimming were derived from the DNA, and the V and J assignments and clone size from that table. The sample table records 100,000 to 150,000 clones; about nine tenths of these occur just once. 10% of the sample goes to the ten largest clones.

V has 8 bases trimmed and J has 2 bases trimmed; junction bases matching no gene number 4. Spanning cysteine to phenylalanine, the CDR3 consists of 13 amino acids. The kept DNA is CDR3 alone, 39 bases in frame from the first base. From a lookup of the germline V gene, CDR1 and CDR2 are SQVTM and ANQGSEA. Collaborating institutions collected whole blood in K2EDTA tubes following their own protocols. For TCRbeta analysis, collaborators shipped samples as frozen whole blood, isolated PBMCs, or DNA extracted from either of those sample types. About this clone: Its cognate antigen has yet to be identified. No per-base quality is available; no much larger clone lies one base away.

The sample consisted of peripheral blood. The sequence joins TRBV29-1 to TRBJ2-3; TRBD2 fits 10 bases in the junction. The TCR originated in a man between 50 and 59 years old with acute or convalescent COVID-19. The nucleotides are TGCAGCTCCACTAGCGGGAACACAGATACGCAGTATTTT. The resulting protein is CSSTSGNTDTQYF.